This T cell receptor (beta chain) came from a study of T cell repertoires in cytomegalovirus infection. The overall study: In public TCR beta signatures, there were indications of both CMV infection and matching HLA type.

Whole-study results and caveats: The ex vivo response showed dominance by HLA-C-restricted CMV-specific TCR beta clonotypes.

TCRdb itself ran the reads through MiXCR, one entry per CDR3 protein. The profile shows hundreds of thousands of distinct CDR3 sequences, approximately 22% of them singletons. Regarding this clonotype: Its specificity is not known.

Trimming cost V 5 bases and J 3 bases, with 7 bases left between them. Per germline, CDR1 SEHNR and CDR2 FQNEAQ (reference sequence). The CDR3 covers 12 residues. Material: CD8+ T cells from PBMCs. The V call is TRBV7-9, the J call TRBJ1-1; D not certain. The clonotype originates from a human donor in good health (CMV status not recorded). Some clones in this sample may be carry-over from other donors' samples. CDR3 region: CASSGGDTEAFF. CDR3 DNA sequence: TGTGCCAGCAGCGGTGGGGACACTGAAGCTTTCTTT.